These 32 T cell receptor beta chains were all obtained from the same sample, sequenced in a study of blood T cell repertoires in COVID-19. Method: immunoSEQ multiplex PCR; TCRdb's copy keeps in-frame clones and lacks some. The table has around 300,000 clones, around 90% seen once. The source material was peripheral blood. These receptor sequences come from a man over 45 with acute or convalescent COVID-19.

CDR3 DNA: TGTGCCAGCAGCTGGTTTAGCTCCTACGAGCAGTACTTC. Protein product: CASSWFSSYEQYF. The J gene is TRBJ2-7, the V gene TRBV11-2; D gene unclear. The V end lost 4 bases, the J end lost 0 bases, and 7 bases lay between the germline ends. Germline V CDR1 and CDR2: SGHAT, FQNNGV. The CDR3 is made up of 13 amino acids.

The chain links TRBV20-1 to TRBJ2-1, with D possibly being TRBD2 (6 bases). The CDR3 contains 12 residues. Germline CDR1 and CDR2: DFQATT and SNEGSKA (reference sequence). V was clipped by 3 bases and J by 5 bases, with 8 bases between them. The CDR3 region has the DNA TGCAGTGCTAGTCGGGAGCACAATGAGCAGTTCTTC. Amino acid sequence: CSASREHNEQFF.

This chain links TRBV30 with TRBJ2-7; D might be TRBD2 (6 bases). Germline V gives CDR1 GTSNPN, CDR2 SVGIG (reference sequence). Trimming pared 3 bases from V and 2 bases from J, leaving 17 bases between. The CDR3 sequence is 15 residues long. The CDR3 DNA is TGTGCCTGGAGACGGGCGGCGGGGAACCCCTACGAGCAGTACTTC. As protein: CAWRRAAGNPYEQYF.

J is TRBJ1-2 and V is TRBV6-5, with D tentatively TRBD1 (6 bases). The CDR3 sequence is 15 residues long. Germline V gene lookup returns CDR1 MNHEY and CDR2 SVGAGI. Trimming cost V 6 bases and J 4 bases, with 18 bases left between them. DNA of the CDR3: TGTGCCAGCAGCCCCCGGGGGGCGCCCGGCTATGGCTACACCTTC. It yields the protein CASSPRGAPGYGYTF.

The genes are TRBV30 and TRBJ1-3, with TRBD1 matching 8 bases. After removal of 1 base from V and 4 bases from J, the junction contained 3 bases not matched to a gene. CDR3 length: 14 amino acids. Germline values: CDR1 GTSNPN, CDR2 SVGIG (reference sequence). CDR3 region: CAWSDRGRGNTIYF. The CDR3 region has the DNA TGTGCCTGGAGTGACAGGGGGAGAGGAAACACCATATATTTT. Full variable domain (remainder filled in from reference TRBV30 and TRBJ1-3): SQTIHQWPATLVQPVGSPLSLECTVEGTSNPNLYWYRQAAGRGLQLLFYSVGIGQISSEVPQNLSASRPQDRQFILSSKKLLLSDSGFYLCAWSDRGRGNTIYFGEGSWLTVV.

V gene TRBV15 combines with J gene TRBJ2-5, with 13 positions matching TRBD2. CDR1 and CDR2 from the germline V gene are LNHNV and YYDKDF (reference sequence). J was trimmed by 5 bases and V by 6 bases; bases with no gene match: 9. This CDR3 spans 16 amino acids. The CDR3 bases are TGTGCCACCAGTACCGGACTAGCGGGGGTACGGGAGACCCAGTACTTC. This codes for CATSTGLAGVRETQYF.

The chain recombines TRBV6-5 with TRBJ1-4; no reliable D call. The V and J ends lost 4 bases and 6 bases respectively, with 12 bases between them. This CDR3 comprises 14 residues. Germline CDR1 reads MNHEY; CDR2 reads SVGAGI. CDR3 sequence: CASSFRGLDEKLFF. CDR3 nucleotide sequence: TGTGCCAGCAGTTTTAGAGGGTTAGATGAAAAACTGTTTTTT.

DNA for the CDR3: TGCGCCAGCAGCCCACAGAGCTCTGGGGCCAACGTCCTGACTTTC. Its protein is CASSPQSSGANVLTF. The rearrangement links TRBV4-1 to TRBJ2-6; D is unresolved. Trimming left V 4 bases short and J 0 bases short, with 7 bases between. Germline-derived CDR1 and CDR2 are MGHRA and YSYEKL. CDR3 length: 15 amino acids.

The J gene is TRBJ1-2, the V gene TRBV5-4, with TRBD1 matching over 7 bases. V shed 4 bases, J shed 7 bases, and the junction held 4 bases outside the gene matches. CDR3 length equals 12 residues. CDR1 and CDR2 (germline): SGHNT, YYREEE (reference sequence). The CDR3 loop reads CASSPGTVGYTF. DNA for the CDR3: TGTGCCAGCAGCCCCGGGACAGTTGGCTACACCTTC. Full variable domain (outside the CDR3, taken from reference TRBV5-4 and TRBJ1-2): ETGVTQSPTHLIKTRGQQVTLRCSSQSGHNTVSWYQQALGQGPQFIFQYYREEENGRGNFPPRFSGLQFPNYSSELNVNALELDDSALYLCASSPGTVGYTFGSGTRLTVV.

V and J are TRBV7-3 and TRBJ2-1; D not certain. The germline CDR1 and CDR2 sequences are SGHTA and FQGTGA. V was pared by 3 bases and J by 3 bases, with 12 bases between. CDR3 length: 15 amino acids. The chain's CDR3 is CASSFGHPDYNEQFF. Written as DNA, the CDR3 is TGTGCCAGCAGCTTTGGGCACCCCGACTACAATGAGCAGTTCTTC.

This chain joins TRBV29-1 and TRBJ1-1; maybe TRBD1 (6 bases). The CDR3 has 13 residues. The germline V gene encodes CDR1 SQVTM and CDR2 ANQGSEA. The V and J ends lost 7 bases and 5 bases respectively, with 17 bases between them. The CDR3 sequence: CSAQRGQRTEAFF. CDR3 bases: TGCAGCGCCCAGCGGGGGCAGAGGACTGAAGCTTTCTTT.

CDR3 nucleotide sequence: TGTGCCAGCAGACCTGATTCGACAGGAAAGGAGGGCTACACCTTC. Protein sequence: CASRPDSTGKEGYTF. The V and J genes are TRBV7-9 and TRBJ1-2; maybe TRBD1 (6 bases). The CDR3 extends over 15 amino acids. The germline gives CDR1 SEHNR, CDR2 FQNEAQ (reference sequence). V was trimmed by 6 bases and J by 8 bases, leaving 22 bases between them.

The rearrangement joins TRBV30 to TRBJ1-3; 7 bases agree with TRBD1. Germline CDR1 GTSNPN, CDR2 SVGIG (reference sequence). This CDR3 region has 14 residues. Trimming removed 3 bases from V and 4 bases from J; junction bases left unmatched: 6. The CDR3 DNA follows: TGTGCCTGGAGCAATCACAGGGGCGGAAACACCATATATTTT. Translated, it gives CAWSNHRGGNTIYF.

Worth noting for this clone: At one end, the junction sequence differs from germline, possibly due to a read error. The chain couples TRBV7-7 to TRBJ2-1, with D unclear. CDR1 and CDR2 (germline): SSHAT, FNYEAQ (reference sequence). The CDR3 has 13 residues. This CDR3 reads CASSLGQNNEQFF. The CDR3 DNA follows: TGTGCTAGCAGCTTAGGGCAGAACAATGAGCAGTTCTTC. Combining the CDR3 with reference TRBV7-7 and TRBJ2-1 gives the whole variable domain GAGVSQSPRYKVTKRGQDVTLRCDPISSHATLYWYQQALGQGPEFLTYFNYEAQPDKSGLPSDRFSAERPEGSISTLTIQRTEQRDSAMYRCASSLGQNNEQFFGPGTRLTVL.

The chain uses TRBV7-9 and TRBJ1-3, with D possibly being TRBD1 (5 bases). Trimming left V 4 bases short and J 0 bases short, with 13 bases between. CDR3 length equals 16 residues. Germline CDR1 SEHNR, CDR2 FQNEAQ (reference sequence). CDR3 region: CASSSPDTFSGNTIYF. CDR3 coding DNA: TGTGCCAGCAGCTCACCGGACACTTTCTCTGGAAACACCATATATTTT. The entire variable domain, with the rest obtained from reference TRBV7-9 and TRBJ1-3, is as follows: DTGVSQNPRHKITKRGQNVTFRCDPISEHNRLYWYRQTLGQGPEFLTYFQNEAQLEKSRLLSDRFSAERPKGSFSTLEIQRTEQGDSAMYLCASSSPDTFSGNTIYFGEGSWLTVV.

The chain has TRBV19 and TRBJ2-1; a weak D match, TRBD1 (5 bases). Trimming shortened V by 5 bases and J by 6 bases, and 14 bases separated the two germline ends. Germline V CDR1 and CDR2: LNHDA, SQIVND (reference sequence). This CDR3 contains 14 residues. The CDR3 region is CASSFQGRFNEQFF. The DNA of the CDR3 is TGTGCCAGTAGTTTCCAGGGTAGGTTCAATGAGCAGTTCTTC.

The rearrangement joins TRBV30 to TRBJ1-1; D remains unclear. The germline gives CDR1 GTSNPN, CDR2 SVGIG (reference sequence). The CDR3 runs 13 residues. Trimming took off 4 bases at V and 0 bases at J, with 9 bases between the two ends. The CDR3 DNA sequence: TGTGCCTGGACGCGGAAGATGAACACTGAAGCTTTCTTT. It yields the protein CAWTRKMNTEAFF.

V gene TRBV7-3 combines with J gene TRBJ2-1, with 10 bases matching TRBD2. V dropped 6 bases and J dropped 1; count of bases not matched to a gene: 3. In germline, CDR1 is SGHTA, CDR2 FQGTGA. The CDR3 totals 15 residues. CDR3 region: CASSRTSGSYNEQFF. In DNA form, the CDR3 reads TGTGCCAGCAGTCGGACTAGCGGATCCTACAATGAGCAGTTCTTC.

The chain uses TRBV5-8 and TRBJ1-1; tentatively, D is TRBD1 (6 bases). The germline V gene encodes CDR1 SGHTS and CDR2 YDEGEE. Trimming pared 0 bases from V and 3 bases from J, leaving 9 bases between. The CDR3 runs to 14 residues. The CDR3 DNA reads TGTGCCAGCAGCTTGGTCAGGGGTTACACTGAAGCTTTCTTT. Translating it yields CASSLVRGYTEAFF.

This clone was seen once. This chain connects TRBV27 to TRBJ2-1, with D hard to call. CDR1 MNHEY and CDR2 SMNVEV come from the germline V gene (reference sequence). The CDR3 contains 11 residues. Trimming took 7 bases from V and 8 from J, leaving 9 bases between them. The CDR3 loop reads CASNSKHEQFF. The CDR3, as DNA: TGTGCCAGCAATTCGAAGCATGAGCAGTTCTTC.

This chain connects TRBV7-8 to TRBJ1-2; 8 bases agree with TRBD1. CDR1 and CDR2 (germline): SGHVS, FQNEAQ. The CDR3 contains 15 residues. With V trimmed by 3 bases and J by 8 bases, 11 bases remained unmatched. The DNA of the CDR3 is TGTGCCAGCAGCTTGGTACGGACAGGGATTGACGGCTACACCTTC. This translates into CASSLVRTGIDGYTF.

This rearrangement joins TRBV7-3 to TRBJ1-1, with 7 bases identical to TRBD1. CDR3 size: 12 residues. V was clipped by 4 bases and J by 7 bases; unmatched bases: 3. In germline, CDR1 is SGHTA, CDR2 FQGTGA. The CDR3 DNA is TGTGCCAGCAGCTCCCGACAGGGTGAAGCTTTCTTT. Protein sequence: CASSSRQGEAFF.

The J gene is TRBJ2-7, the V gene TRBV30, with D tentatively TRBD1 (6 bases). The germline V gene encodes CDR1 GTSNPN and CDR2 SVGIG (reference sequence). The CDR3 is made up of 14 amino acids. Trimming stripped 1 base from V and 7 bases from J, with 17 bases between. The CDR3 sequence is CAWSARTVPGEQYF. The CDR3 DNA is TGTGCCTGGAGTGCTCGGACAGTACCGGGTGAGCAGTACTTC.

Only a few counts were recorded for this clone. V and J are TRBV4-2 and TRBJ1-5, with D tentatively TRBD1 (5 bases). Trimming shortened V by 1 base and J by 1 base, and 11 bases separated the two germline ends. This CDR3 has 16 residues. CDR1 is LGHNA and CDR2 is YNFKEQ in the germline V gene. This CDR3 reads CASSQAAGGSNQPQHF. CDR3 nucleotide sequence: TGTGCCAGCAGCCAAGCGGCCGGGGGAAGCAATCAGCCCCAGCATTTT.

The V call is TRBV7-9, the J call TRBJ2-3, with TRBD2 as a possible D gene (6 bases). Germline loops: CDR1 SEHNR, CDR2 FQNEAQ (reference sequence). The germline V and J ends were trimmed by 3 bases and 1 base, with 11 bases remaining between them. CDR3 size: 15 residues. The CDR3 coding sequence is TGTGCCAGCAGCTTGATGGGGGGTGGCACAGATACGCAGTATTTT. Translation gives CASSLMGGGTDTQYF.

CDR3 protein: CASSVQGNYQPQHF. In nucleotides, the CDR3 is TGTGCCAGTAGTGTACAGGGTAATTATCAGCCCCAGCATTTT. J is TRBJ1-5 and V is TRBV19, with D perhaps matching TRBD1 (6 bases). The CDR3 is 14 residues long. The V gene's germline CDR1 is LNHDA and CDR2 SQIVND (reference sequence). Trimming removed 5 bases at V and 5 bases at J, with 13 bases between.

The chain employs TRBV6-2 or TRBV6-3 and TRBJ1-4; D is possibly TRBD1 (5 bases). The CDR3 loop spans 16 amino acids. Germline values: CDR1 MNHEY, CDR2 SVGEGT. Trimming took 6 bases from V and 5 from J, leaving 19 bases between them. CDR3 amino acids: CASSPYLGQQNEKLFF. DNA of the CDR3: TGTGCCAGCAGCCCTTATCTGGGGCAGCAGAATGAAAAACTGTTTTTT.

The gene calls are TRBV13 and TRBJ2-7; 15 bases map to TRBD2. Germline V lookup: CDR1 PRHDT, CDR2 FYEKMQ (reference sequence). Losses at the gene ends were 1 base for V and 7 bases for J; bases not matched to a gene: 2. The CDR3 is 15 amino acids. The CDR3 here is CASSLVGLAGGEQYF. CDR3 DNA sequence: TGTGCCAGCAGCTTAGTAGGACTAGCGGGGGGGGAGCAGTACTTC.

This clone was seen only a few times. The chain couples TRBV7-3 to TRBJ2-2, with D perhaps TRBD2 (5 bases). Trimming left V 2 bases short and J 4 bases short, with 8 bases between. Germline V lookup: CDR1 SGHTA, CDR2 FQGTGA. CDR3 length equals 14 residues. CDR3 residues: CASSLGSSTGELFF. The DNA for the CDR3 is TGTGCCAGCAGCTTAGGGAGTTCCACCGGGGAGCTGTTTTTT.

The rearrangement links TRBV30 to TRBJ2-2, with D perhaps matching TRBD2 (5 bases). Germline V gene sequence: CDR1 GTSNPN, CDR2 SVGIG (reference sequence). There are 15 residues in the CDR3. Trimming left V 0 bases short and J 7 bases short, with 15 bases between. As DNA, the CDR3 is TGTGCCTGGAGTGTACGGTCTCGGGGAATCGGGGAGCTGTTTTTT. Translating gives CAWSVRSRGIGELFF.

This clone has just one count. The rearrangement links TRBV9 to TRBJ2-5; D may be TRBD2 (6 bases). The CDR3 is 16 amino acids. Trimming cost V 0 bases and J 2 bases, with 14 bases left between them. Germline V gene data show CDR1 as SGDLS and CDR2 as YYNGEE. CDR3 in DNA: TGTGCCAGCAGCGTAGTTGGGGCAGCGGGTCAAGAGACCCAGTACTTC. This codes for CASSVVGAAGQETQYF. The full variable domain, in which reference TRBV9 and TRBJ2-5 provide the parts outside the CDR3, is DSGVTQTPKHLITATGQRVTLRCSPRSGDLSVYWYQQSLDQGLQFLIQYYNGEERAKGNILERFSAQQFPDLHSELNLSSLELGDSALYFCASSVVGAAGQETQYFGPGTRLLVL.

This chain joins TRBV4-1 and TRBJ2-3, with 8 bases lining up with TRBD2. J was trimmed by 3 bases and V by 0 bases; bases with no gene match: 20. In germline, CDR1 is MGHRA, CDR2 YSYEKL. CDR3 length equals 21 residues. This chain's CDR3 is CASSQDRFAGGRVRWTDTQYF. The CDR3 bases are TGCGCCAGCAGCCAAGATAGGTTTGCGGGGGGCCGGGTTCGGTGGACAGATACGCAGTATTTT.